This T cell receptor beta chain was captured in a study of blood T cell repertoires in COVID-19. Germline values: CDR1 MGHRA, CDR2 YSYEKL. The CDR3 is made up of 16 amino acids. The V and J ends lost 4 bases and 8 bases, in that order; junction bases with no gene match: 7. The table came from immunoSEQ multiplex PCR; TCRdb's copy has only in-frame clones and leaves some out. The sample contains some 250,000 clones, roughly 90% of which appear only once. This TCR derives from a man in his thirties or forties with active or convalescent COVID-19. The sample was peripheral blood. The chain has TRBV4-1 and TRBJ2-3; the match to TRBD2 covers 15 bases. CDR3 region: CASSRGLAGGQGTQYF. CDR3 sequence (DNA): TGCGCCAGCAGCCGGGGACTAGCGGGGGGACAAGGTACGCAGTATTTT.